The T cell receptor beta chain under discussion was sequenced for a study of T cells after yellow fever vaccination. Across the whole study: For low cell numbers, libraries were made with SMART-Seq v4 Ultra Low Input. The study's findings and limits: High-abundance clonotypes from the bulk population could contaminate FACS-sorted repertoires. It was a small share of clonotypes that appeared in both CD4 and CD8 compartments.

MiXCR, applied by TCRdb to the 5' RACE reads, yields one record per CDR3 protein. The data hold some 600,000 distinct CDR3 sequences, with around 12% observed a single time. CDR3 size: 11 residues. The V and J ends lost 7 bases and 8 bases respectively, with 9 bases between them. Per germline, CDR1 MDHEN and CDR2 SYDVKM. This clonotype was observed a few times. Its antigen is unknown. The sequencing used PBMCs, collected on the day of the yellow fever booster vaccination. This sequence was found in a man in his thirties or forties who received the YFV17D yellow fever vaccine. The chain combines TRBV28 with TRBJ2-1; D unresolved. The CDR3 sequence is CASNGLDEQFF. The DNA for the CDR3 is TGTGCCAGCAATGGGCTCGATGAGCAGTTCTTC.